This TCR beta chain was documented in a study of beta chain features in type 1 diabetes. Every bit of the isolated RNA underwent reverse transcription, so sequencing read expressed TCRB transcripts. Data came from immunoSEQ multiplex PCR; TCRdb stores just in-frame clones and leaves some out. The sample contains under 300,000 clones, 25% to 30% of which appear only once. In germline, CDR1 is SGHAT, CDR2 FQNNGV. Germline trimming cut 1 base from V and 2 bases from J; bases unmatched to any gene: 6. This CDR3 has 16 amino acids. The sequenced sample was central memory CD4+ T cells from blood. This TCR was recovered from a man younger than 45 in good health. V and J are TRBV11-2 and TRBJ2-3, with 7 bases matching TRBD2. The CDR3 loop reads CASSLVIREVTDTQYF. The CDR3 DNA is TGTGCCAGCAGCTTAGTTATACGGGAGGTCACAGATACGCAGTATTTT.